Each of the 9 T cell receptor beta chains below was sequenced from the same sample in a study of blood T cell repertoires in COVID-19. TCRdb's copy holds only in-frame clones and misses some; the assay was immunoSEQ multiplex PCR. Altogether around 480,000 clones are present, around 88% being singletons, with the ten largest covering around 13%. The sequencing input was peripheral blood. The receptors shown here come from a woman aged 45 to 65 with COVID-19, enrolled during active disease.

The V gene is TRBV5-1, the J gene TRBJ1-2; 9 nucleotides agree with TRBD1. The CDR3 is 15 residues long. J gave up 4 bases and V 3 bases, and 7 bases lay outside the gene matches. CDR1 is SGHRS, CDR2 YFSETQ, per germline. CDR3: CASSWTGDRSYGYTF. The DNA for the CDR3 is TGCGCCAGCAGCTGGACAGGGGATAGAAGCTATGGCTACACCTTC.

This chain connects TRBV5-4 to TRBJ2-3; D perhaps matches TRBD2 (7 bases). Trimming left V 7 bases short and J 3 bases short, with 21 bases between. Germline-derived CDR1 and CDR2 are SGHNT and YYREEE (reference sequence). The CDR3 is made up of 16 amino acids. This CDR3 reads CASSPGGGGFTDTQYF. The CDR3 DNA reads TGTGCCAGCTCCCCCGGGGGCGGGGGCTTTACAGATACGCAGTATTTT.

The chain links TRBV6-5 to TRBJ1-1; D is possibly TRBD1 (6 bases). The V and J ends lost 4 bases and 4 bases respectively, with 13 bases between them. The CDR3 covers 14 residues. In germline, CDR1 is MNHEY, CDR2 SVGAGI. CDR3 amino acids: CASSSRQGSTEAFF. The DNA of the CDR3 is TGTGCCAGCAGTTCCCGCCAGGGGTCCACTGAAGCTTTCTTT.

This clone was detected once. The chain recombines TRBV19 with TRBJ1-6; TRBD1 matches at 8 bases. V dropped 4 bases and J dropped 8; count of bases not matched to a gene: 1. The CDR3 length is 13 residues. CDR1 LNHDA and CDR2 SQIVND come from the germline V gene (reference sequence). Here the CDR3 reads CASSNRGYSPLHF. CDR3 in DNA: TGTGCCAGTAGTAACAGGGGGTATTCACCCCTCCACTTT.

The CDR3 DNA follows: TGCGCCAGCAGCTTCGCCGGGACAGGGAAGTACTATGGCTACACCTTC. Protein: CASSFAGTGKYYGYTF. The chain recombines TRBV5-1 with TRBJ1-2; 9 bases are shared with TRBD1. With V trimmed by 2 bases and J by 3 bases, 8 bases remained unmatched. The germline V gene has CDR1 SGHRS and CDR2 YFSETQ. The CDR3 consists of 16 residues. Variable domain in full (rest from reference TRBV5-1 and TRBJ1-2): KAGVTQTPRYLIKTRGQQVTLSCSPISGHRSVSWYQQTPGQGLQFLFEYFSETQRNKGNFPGRFSGRQFSNSRSEMNVSTLELGDSALYLCASSFAGTGKYYGYTFGSGTRLTVV.

Only a few counts were recorded for this clone. The gene calls are TRBV6-1 and TRBJ1-3, with D perhaps TRBD1 (5 bases). Trimming pared 3 bases from V and 0 bases from J, leaving 9 bases between. The V gene's germline CDR1 is MNHNS and CDR2 SASEGT. This CDR3 comprises 15 residues. CDR3: CASSDATASGNTIYF. CDR3 bases: TGTGCCAGCAGTGATGCGACAGCCTCTGGAAACACCATATATTTT.

This clone is a singleton in its sample. The V and J genes are TRBV6-1 and TRBJ2-1; D is ambiguous. V was pared by 2 bases and J by 7 bases, with 18 bases between. This CDR3 spans 16 amino acids. Germline V gene lookup returns CDR1 MNHNS and CDR2 SASEGT. The CDR3 region has the DNA TGTGCCAGCAGTGAACGAGGTCACCTAGGAGCGAATGAGCAGTTCTTC. This translates into CASSERGHLGANEQFF.

This clone was counted between two and nine times. The chain uses TRBV19 and TRBJ1-2; D is ambiguous. From germline, CDR1 is LNHDA and CDR2 SQIVND (reference sequence). Deletions cut 6 bases from V and 0 bases from J, with 17 bases between. The CDR3 sequence is 16 residues long. The CDR3 spells CASSLGERGANYGYTF. The CDR3 region has the DNA TGTGCCAGTAGCCTCGGGGAGCGGGGAGCTAACTATGGCTACACCTTC.

This chain links TRBV2 with TRBJ1-2; TRBD1 might be the D (5 bases). The CDR3 sequence is 14 residues long. V was cut by 5 bases and J by 1 base, with 11 bases left in between. Germline V gene data show CDR1 as SNHLY and CDR2 as FYNNEI. CDR3 sequence reads: CASSLRDGNYGYTF. DNA of the CDR3: TGTGCCAGCAGTCTGCGGGACGGTAACTATGGCTACACCTTC. Full variable domain (rest looked up from reference TRBV2 and TRBJ1-2): EPEVTQTPSHQVTQMGQEVILRCVPISNHLYFYWYRQILGQKVEFLVSFYNNEISEKSEIFDDQFSVERPDGSNFTLKIRSTKLEDSAMYFCASSLRDGNYGYTFGSGTRLTVV.